This TCR beta chain was documented in a study of beta chain features in type 1 diabetes. General observations from the study: Among patients with Type 1 diabetes, TCRB CDR3s were moderately but significantly shorter in every one of the four CD4+ subsets. The naive, central memory and Treg TCRB repertoires of patients appeared to be more similar to one another than those of healthy donors. There was no resolution here of whether HLA type influences TCRB rearrangement.

cDNA synthesis used the whole RNA isolate, giving expressed TCRB sequences. Sequenced by immunoSEQ multiplex PCR; TCRdb stores in-frame clones only, minus some. Of approximately 100,000 clones listed, about 26% are singletons. The CDR3 is 14 amino acids. Of note for this clone: Its antigen is not identified.

The J gene is TRBJ1-2, the V gene TRBV21-1. TRBV21-1 is a pseudogene locus. The receptor was isolated from a woman under 30 with type 1 diabetes. The sequenced sample was central memory CD4+ T cells from blood. The CDR3 coding sequence is TGTGCCAGCAGCGAGTGTCCGCCCTCGGTTCGCTACACCTTC. Translating gives CASSECPPSVRYTF.